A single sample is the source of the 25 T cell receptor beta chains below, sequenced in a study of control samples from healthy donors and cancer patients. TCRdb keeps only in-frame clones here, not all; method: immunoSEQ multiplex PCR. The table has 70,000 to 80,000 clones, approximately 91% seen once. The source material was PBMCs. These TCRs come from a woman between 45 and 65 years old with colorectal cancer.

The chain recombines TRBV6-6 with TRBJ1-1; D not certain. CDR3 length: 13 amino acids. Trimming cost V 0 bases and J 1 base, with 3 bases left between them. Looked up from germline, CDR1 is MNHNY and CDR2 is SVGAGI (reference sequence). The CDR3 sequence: CASSYSRNTEAFF. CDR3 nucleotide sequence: TGTGCCAGCAGTTACTCCCGGAACACTGAAGCTTTCTTT.

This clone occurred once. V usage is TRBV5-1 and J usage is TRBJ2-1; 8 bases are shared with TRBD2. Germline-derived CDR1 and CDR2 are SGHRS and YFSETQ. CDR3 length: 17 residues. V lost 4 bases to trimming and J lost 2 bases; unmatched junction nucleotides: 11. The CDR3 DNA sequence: TGCGCCAGCAGCCGATTTGAGCGGGGGACCCCCTACAATGAGCAGTTCTTC. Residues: CASSRFERGTPYNEQFF.

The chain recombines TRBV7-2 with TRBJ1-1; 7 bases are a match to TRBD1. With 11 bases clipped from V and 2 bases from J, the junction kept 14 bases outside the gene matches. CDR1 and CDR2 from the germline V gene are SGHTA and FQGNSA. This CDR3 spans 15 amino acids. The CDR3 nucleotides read TGTGCCTCGGGGGAGGGGGCTCTCGTAAACACTGAAGCTTTCTTT. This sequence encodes CASGEGALVNTEAFF. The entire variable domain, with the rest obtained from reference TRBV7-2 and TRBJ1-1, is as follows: GAGVSQSPSNKVTEKGKDVELRCDPISGHTALYWYRQSLGQGLEFLIYFQGNSAPDKSGLPSDRFSAERTGGSVSTLTIQRTQQEDSAVYLCASGEGALVNTEAFFGQGTRLTVV.

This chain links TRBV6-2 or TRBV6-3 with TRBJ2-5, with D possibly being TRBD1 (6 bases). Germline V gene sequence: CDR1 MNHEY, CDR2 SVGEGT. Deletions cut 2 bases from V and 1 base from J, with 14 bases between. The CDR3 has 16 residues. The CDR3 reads CASSYGAGAFQETQYF. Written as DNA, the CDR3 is TGTGCCAGCAGTTACGGGGCAGGGGCTTTCCAAGAGACCCAGTACTTC.

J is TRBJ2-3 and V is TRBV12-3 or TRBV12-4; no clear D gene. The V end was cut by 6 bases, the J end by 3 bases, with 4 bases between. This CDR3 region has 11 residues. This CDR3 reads CASRWTDTQYF. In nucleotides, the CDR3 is TGTGCCAGCAGGTGGACAGATACGCAGTATTTT.

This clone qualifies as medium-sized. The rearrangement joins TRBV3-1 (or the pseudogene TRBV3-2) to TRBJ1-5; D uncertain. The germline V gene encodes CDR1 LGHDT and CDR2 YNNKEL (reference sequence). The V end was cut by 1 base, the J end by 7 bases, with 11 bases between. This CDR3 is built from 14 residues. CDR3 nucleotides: TGTGCCAGCAGCCAAGGCTGGGGTGGCCAGCCCCAGCATTTT. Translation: CASSQGWGGQPQHF.

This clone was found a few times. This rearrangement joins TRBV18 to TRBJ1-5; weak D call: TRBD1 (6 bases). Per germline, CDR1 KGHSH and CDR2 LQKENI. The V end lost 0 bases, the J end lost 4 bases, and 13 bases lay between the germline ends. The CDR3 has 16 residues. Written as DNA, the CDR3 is TGTGCCAGCTCACCACCATCGGGGGCTGGGAATCAGCCCCAGCATTTT. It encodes CASSPPSGAGNQPQHF.

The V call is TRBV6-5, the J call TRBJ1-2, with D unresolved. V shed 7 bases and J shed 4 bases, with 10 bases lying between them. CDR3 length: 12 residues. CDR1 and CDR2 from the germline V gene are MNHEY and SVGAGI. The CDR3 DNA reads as TGTGCCAGCATTTCGGCGGTCTATGGCTACACCTTC. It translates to CASISAVYGYTF.

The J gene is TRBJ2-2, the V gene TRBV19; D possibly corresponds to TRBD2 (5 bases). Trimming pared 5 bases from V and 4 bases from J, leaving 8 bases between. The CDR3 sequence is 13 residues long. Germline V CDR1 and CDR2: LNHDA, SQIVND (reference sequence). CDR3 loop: CASSVTSTGELFF. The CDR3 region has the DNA TGTGCCAGTAGTGTAACTAGCACCGGGGAGCTGTTTTTT.

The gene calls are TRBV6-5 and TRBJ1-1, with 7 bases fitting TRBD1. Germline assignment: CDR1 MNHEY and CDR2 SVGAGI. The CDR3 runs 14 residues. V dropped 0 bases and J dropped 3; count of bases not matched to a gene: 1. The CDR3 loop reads CASSYSGTDTEAFF. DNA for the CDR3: TGTGCCAGCAGTTACTCGGGGACAGACACTGAAGCTTTCTTT.

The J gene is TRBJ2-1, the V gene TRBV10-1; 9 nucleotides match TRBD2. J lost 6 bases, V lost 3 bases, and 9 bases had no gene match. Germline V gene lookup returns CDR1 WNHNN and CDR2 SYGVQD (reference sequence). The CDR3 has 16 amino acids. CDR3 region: CASSDPAGGLANEQFF. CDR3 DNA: TGCGCCAGCAGTGACCCAGCGGGGGGCCTGGCCAATGAGCAGTTCTTC.

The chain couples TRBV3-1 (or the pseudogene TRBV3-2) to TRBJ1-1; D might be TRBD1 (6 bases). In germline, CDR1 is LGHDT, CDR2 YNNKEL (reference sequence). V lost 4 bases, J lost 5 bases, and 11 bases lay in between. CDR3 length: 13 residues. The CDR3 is CASSLSGVTEAFF. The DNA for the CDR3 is TGTGCCAGCAGCCTTTCAGGGGTTACTGAAGCTTTCTTT.

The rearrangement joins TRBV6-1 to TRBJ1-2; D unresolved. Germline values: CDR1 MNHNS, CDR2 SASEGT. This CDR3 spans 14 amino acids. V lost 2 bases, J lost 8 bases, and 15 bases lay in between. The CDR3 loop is CASSERTRGEGYTF. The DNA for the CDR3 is TGTGCCAGCAGTGAAAGGACCCGCGGGGAGGGCTACACCTTC.

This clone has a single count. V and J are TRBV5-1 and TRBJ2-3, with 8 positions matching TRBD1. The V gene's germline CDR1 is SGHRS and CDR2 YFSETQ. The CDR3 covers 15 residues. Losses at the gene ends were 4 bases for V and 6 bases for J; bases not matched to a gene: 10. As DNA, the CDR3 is TGCGCCAGCAGCGACGGACAGGGTAGAGGGGATACGCAGTATTTT. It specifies CASSDGQGRGDTQYF.

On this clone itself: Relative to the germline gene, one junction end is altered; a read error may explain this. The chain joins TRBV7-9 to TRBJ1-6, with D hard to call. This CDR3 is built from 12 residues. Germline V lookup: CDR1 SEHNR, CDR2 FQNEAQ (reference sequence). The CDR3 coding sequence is TGTGCCAGCAGCTTGGACTATTCGCCCCTCCACTTT. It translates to CASSLDYSPLHF.

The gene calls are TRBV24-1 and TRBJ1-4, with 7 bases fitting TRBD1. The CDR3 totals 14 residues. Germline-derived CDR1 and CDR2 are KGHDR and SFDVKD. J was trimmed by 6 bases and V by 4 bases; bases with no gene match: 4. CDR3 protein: CATSETGTDEKLFF. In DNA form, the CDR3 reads TGTGCCACCAGTGAAACCGGGACAGATGAAAAACTGTTTTTT.

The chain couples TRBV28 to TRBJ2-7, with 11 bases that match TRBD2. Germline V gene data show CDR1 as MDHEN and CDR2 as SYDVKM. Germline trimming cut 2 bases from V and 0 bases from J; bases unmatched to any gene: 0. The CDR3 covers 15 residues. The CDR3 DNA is TGTGCCAGCAGTTTAACTAGCGGGAGCTCCTACGAGCAGTACGTC. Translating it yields CASSLTSGSSYEQYV.

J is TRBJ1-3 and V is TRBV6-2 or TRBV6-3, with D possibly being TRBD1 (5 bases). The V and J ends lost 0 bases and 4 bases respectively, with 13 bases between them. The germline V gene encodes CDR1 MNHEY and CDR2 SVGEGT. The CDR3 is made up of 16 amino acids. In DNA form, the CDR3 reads TGTGCCAGCAGTTACTCGCCAGGAAACAGGGGAAACACCATATATTTT. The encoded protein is CASSYSPGNRGNTIYF.

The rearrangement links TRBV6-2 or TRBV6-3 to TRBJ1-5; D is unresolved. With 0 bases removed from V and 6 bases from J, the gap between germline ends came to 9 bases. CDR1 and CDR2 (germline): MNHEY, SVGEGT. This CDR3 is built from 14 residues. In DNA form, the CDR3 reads TGTGCCAGCAGTTACTCGGGAGAAGGTCAGCCCCAGCATTTT. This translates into CASSYSGEGQPQHF.

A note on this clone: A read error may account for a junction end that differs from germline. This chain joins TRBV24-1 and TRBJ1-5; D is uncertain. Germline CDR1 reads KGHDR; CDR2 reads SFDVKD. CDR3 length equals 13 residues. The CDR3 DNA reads TGTGCCACCAGTGATTCACGGAATCGGCCCCAGCATTTT. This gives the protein CATSDSRNRPQHF.

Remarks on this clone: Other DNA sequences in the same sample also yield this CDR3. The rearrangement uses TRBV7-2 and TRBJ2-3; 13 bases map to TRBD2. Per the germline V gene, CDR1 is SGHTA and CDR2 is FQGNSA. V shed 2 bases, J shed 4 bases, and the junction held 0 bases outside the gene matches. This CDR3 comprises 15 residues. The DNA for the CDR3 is TGTGCCAGCAGCTTAACTAGCGGGGGGGCAGATACGCAGTATTTT. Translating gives CASSLTSGGADTQYF.

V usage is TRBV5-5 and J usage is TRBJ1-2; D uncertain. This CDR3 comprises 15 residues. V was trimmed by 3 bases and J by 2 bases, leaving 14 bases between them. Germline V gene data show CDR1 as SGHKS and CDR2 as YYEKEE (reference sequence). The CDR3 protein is CASSSQRAGNYGYTF. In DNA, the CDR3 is TGTGCCAGCAGCTCCCAACGTGCCGGGAACTATGGCTACACCTTC.

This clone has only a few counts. The CDR3 DNA sequence: TGTGCCACCAGCAGACCCCCCGCGAGGACAGGCAATTCACCCCTCCACTTT. It yields the protein CATSRPPARTGNSPLHF. This rearrangement joins TRBV15 to TRBJ1-6, with 7 bases identical to TRBD1. V trimming: 2 bases; J trimming: 7 bases; junction bases outside the gene matches: 11. CDR3 length: 17 amino acids. Germline CDR1 and CDR2: LNHNV and YYDKDF (reference sequence).

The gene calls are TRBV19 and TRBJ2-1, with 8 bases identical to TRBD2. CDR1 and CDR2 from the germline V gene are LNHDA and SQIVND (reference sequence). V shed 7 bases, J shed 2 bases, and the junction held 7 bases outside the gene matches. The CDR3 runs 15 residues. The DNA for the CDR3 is TGTGCCAGTACCTCCCGGGGGGGCCCCTACAATGAGCAGTTCTTC. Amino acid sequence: CASTSRGGPYNEQFF.

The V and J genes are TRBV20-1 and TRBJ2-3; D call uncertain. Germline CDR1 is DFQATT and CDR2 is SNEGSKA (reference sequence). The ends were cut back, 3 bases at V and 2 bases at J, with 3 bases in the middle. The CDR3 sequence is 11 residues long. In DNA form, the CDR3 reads TGCAGTGCTAGCCCCACAGATACGCAGTATTTT. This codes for CSASPTDTQYF.